This T cell receptor beta chain is drawn from a study of blood T cells in healthy people across ages. This CDR3 has 15 amino acids. Trimming cost V 1 base and J 7 bases, with 15 bases left between them. The germline gives CDR1 LGHDT, CDR2 YNNKEL (reference sequence). For the second PCR, which ran for 7 to 11 cycles, a sample-barcoded 5' primer and a J-beta primer mix were used. TCRdb fed the 5' RACE reads into MiXCR, producing one record per CDR3 protein. Seen here are hundreds of thousands of distinct CDR3 sequences, roughly 32% observed once, and the top ten hold 15%. V and J are TRBV3-1 and TRBJ2-3, with D tentatively TRBD2 (7 bases). Sequencing was performed on blood. This receptor was identified in an elderly woman in good health. In DNA form, the CDR3 reads TGTGCCAGCAGCCAAGGCCGGGGGGCGGGTAATACGCAGTATTTT. This gives the protein CASSQGRGAGNTQYF.